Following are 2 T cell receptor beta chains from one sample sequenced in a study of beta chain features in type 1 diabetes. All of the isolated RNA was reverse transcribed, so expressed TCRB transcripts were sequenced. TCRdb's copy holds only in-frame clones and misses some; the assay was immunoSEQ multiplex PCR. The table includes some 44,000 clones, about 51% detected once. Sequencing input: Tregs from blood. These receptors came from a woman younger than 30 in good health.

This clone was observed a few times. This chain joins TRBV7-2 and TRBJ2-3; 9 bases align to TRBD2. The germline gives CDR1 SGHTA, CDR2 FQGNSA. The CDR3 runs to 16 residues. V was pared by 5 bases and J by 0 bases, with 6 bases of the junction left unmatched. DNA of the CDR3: TGTGCCAGCAGCACCAGGCTAGCGGGGAGCACAGATACGCAGTATTTT. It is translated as CASSTRLAGSTDTQYF.

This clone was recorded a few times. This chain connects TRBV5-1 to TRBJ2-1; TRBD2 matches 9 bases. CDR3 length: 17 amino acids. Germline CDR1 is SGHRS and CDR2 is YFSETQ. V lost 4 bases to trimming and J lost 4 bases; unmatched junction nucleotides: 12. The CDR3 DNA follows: TGCGCCAGCAGCGCTCTCGCCCTAGCGGGAAAATACAATGAGCAGTTCTTC. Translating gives CASSALALAGKYNEQFF.